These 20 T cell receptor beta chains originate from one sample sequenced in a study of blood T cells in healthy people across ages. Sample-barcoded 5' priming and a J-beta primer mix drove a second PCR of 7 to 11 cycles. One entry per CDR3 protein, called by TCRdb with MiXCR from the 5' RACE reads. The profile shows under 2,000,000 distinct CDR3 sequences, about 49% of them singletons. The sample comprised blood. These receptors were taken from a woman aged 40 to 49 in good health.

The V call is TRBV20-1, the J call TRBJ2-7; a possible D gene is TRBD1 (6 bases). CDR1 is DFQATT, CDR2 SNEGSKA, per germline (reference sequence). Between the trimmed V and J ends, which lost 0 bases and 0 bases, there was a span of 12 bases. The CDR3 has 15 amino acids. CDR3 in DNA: TGCAGTGCTAGAGATGGGACAAGACTCTCCTACGAGCAGTACTTC. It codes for CSARDGTRLSYEQYF.

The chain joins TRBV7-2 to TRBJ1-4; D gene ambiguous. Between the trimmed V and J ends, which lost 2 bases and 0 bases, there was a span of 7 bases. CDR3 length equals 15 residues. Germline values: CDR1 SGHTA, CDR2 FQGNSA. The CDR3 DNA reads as TGTGCCAGCAGCTTACAGCCTACAACTAATGAAAAACTGTTTTTT. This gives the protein CASSLQPTTNEKLFF.

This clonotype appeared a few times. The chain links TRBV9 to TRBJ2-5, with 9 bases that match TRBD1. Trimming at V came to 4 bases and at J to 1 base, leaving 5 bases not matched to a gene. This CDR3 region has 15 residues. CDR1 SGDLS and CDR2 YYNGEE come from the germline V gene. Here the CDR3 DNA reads TGTGCCAGCAGCTTCAAGACAGGGGGCCAAGAGACCCAGTACTTC. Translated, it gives CASSFKTGGQETQYF.

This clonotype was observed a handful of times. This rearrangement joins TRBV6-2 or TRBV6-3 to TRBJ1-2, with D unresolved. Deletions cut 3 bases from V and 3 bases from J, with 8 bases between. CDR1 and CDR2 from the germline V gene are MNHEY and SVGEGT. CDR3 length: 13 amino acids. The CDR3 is CASSYRADYGYTF. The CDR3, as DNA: TGTGCCAGCAGTTATCGGGCTGACTATGGCTACACCTTC.

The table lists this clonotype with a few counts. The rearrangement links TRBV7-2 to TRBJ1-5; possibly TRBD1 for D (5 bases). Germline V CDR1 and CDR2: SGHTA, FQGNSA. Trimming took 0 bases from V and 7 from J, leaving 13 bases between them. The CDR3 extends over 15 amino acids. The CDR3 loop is CASSLALAGSQPQHF. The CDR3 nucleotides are TGTGCCAGCAGCTTAGCCCTGGCAGGGTCCCAGCCCCAGCATTTT.

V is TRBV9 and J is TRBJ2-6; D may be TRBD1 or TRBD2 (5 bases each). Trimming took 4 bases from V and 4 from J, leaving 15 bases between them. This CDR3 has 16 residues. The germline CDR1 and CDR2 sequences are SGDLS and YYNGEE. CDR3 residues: CASSLPLGAGANVLTF. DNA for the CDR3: TGTGCCAGCAGCTTACCCCTCGGGGCAGGGGCCAACGTCCTGACTTTC.

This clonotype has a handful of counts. This chain's CDR3 is CASASGFGEQFF. CDR3 nucleotides: TGTGCCAGCGCGTCTGGATTCGGTGAGCAGTTCTTC. The rearrangement joins TRBV28 to TRBJ2-1; D unclear. The V and J ends lost 8 bases and 9 bases respectively, with 14 bases between them. CDR1 and CDR2 from the germline V gene are MDHEN and SYDVKM. This CDR3 comprises 12 residues.

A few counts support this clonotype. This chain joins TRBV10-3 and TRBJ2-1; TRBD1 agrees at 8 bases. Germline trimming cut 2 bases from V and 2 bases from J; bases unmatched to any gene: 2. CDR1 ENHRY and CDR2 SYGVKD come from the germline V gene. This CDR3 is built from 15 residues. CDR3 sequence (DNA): TGTGCCATCAGTGAGGGACAGGGACCCTACAATGAGCAGTTCTTC. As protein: CAISEGQGPYNEQFF.

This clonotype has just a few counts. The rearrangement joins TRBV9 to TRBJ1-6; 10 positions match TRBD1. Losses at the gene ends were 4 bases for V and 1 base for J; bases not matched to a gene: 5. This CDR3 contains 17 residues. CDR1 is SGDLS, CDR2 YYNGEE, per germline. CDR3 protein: CASSPDRGRSYNSPLHF. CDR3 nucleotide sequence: TGTGCCAGCAGCCCGGACAGGGGGAGGTCCTATAATTCACCCCTCCACTTT.

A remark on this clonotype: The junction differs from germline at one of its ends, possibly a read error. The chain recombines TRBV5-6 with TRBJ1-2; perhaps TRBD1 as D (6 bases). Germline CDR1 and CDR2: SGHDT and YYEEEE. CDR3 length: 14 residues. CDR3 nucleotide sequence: TGTGCCAGCGGCTTGAACAGGGAAGGGTATGGCTACACCTTC. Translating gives CASGLNREGYGYTF.

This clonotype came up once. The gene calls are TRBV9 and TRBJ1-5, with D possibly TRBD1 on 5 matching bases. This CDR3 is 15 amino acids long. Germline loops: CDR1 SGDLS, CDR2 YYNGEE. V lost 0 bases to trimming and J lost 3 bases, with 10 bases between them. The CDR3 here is CASSVGPGDNQPQHF. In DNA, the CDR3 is TGTGCCAGCAGCGTAGGGCCGGGGGACAATCAGCCCCAGCATTTT.

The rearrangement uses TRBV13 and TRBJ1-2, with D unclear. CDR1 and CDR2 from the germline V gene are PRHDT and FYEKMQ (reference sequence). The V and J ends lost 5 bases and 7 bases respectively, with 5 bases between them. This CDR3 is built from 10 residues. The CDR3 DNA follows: TGTGCCAGCAGCGCCGCTGGCTACACCTTC. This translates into CASSAAGYTF.

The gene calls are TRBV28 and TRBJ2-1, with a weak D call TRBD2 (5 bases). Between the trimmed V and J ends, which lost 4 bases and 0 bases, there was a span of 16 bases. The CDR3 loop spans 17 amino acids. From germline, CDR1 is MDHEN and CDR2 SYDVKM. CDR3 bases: TGTGCCAGCAGTTCTGACACTCTAGGGAGCTCCTACAATGAGCAGTTCTTC. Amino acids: CASSSDTLGSSYNEQFF.

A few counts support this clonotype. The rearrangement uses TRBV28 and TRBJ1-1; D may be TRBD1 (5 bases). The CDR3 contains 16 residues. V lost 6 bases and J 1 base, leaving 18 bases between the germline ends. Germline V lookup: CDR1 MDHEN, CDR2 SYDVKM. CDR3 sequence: CASSLVGVGANTEAFF. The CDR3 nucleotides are TGTGCCAGCAGCCTAGTCGGGGTTGGGGCGAACACTGAAGCTTTCTTT.

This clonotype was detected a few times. CDR3 nucleotides: TGCAGTGCTAGAGATGGGGCGGGTCTCCAAGAGACCCAGTACTTC. Translating it yields CSARDGAGLQETQYF. The chain combines TRBV20-1 with TRBJ2-5; D may be TRBD1 or TRBD2 (5 bases each). CDR3 length: 15 amino acids. Trimming took off 0 bases at V and 1 base at J, with 12 bases between the two ends. The germline gives CDR1 DFQATT, CDR2 SNEGSKA (reference sequence).

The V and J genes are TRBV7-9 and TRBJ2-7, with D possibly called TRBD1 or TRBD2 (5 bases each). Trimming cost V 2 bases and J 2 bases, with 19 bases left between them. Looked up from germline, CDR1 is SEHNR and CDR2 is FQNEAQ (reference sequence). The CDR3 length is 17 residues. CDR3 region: CASSLSGGGRKTYEQYF. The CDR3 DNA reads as TGTGCCAGCAGCTTATCTGGTGGGGGACGTAAGACCTACGAGCAGTACTTC.

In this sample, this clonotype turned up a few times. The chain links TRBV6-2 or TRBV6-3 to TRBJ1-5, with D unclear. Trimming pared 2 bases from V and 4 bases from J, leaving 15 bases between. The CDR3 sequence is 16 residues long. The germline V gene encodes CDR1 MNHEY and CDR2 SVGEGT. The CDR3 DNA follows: TGTGCCAGCAGTTACGAGTCAGGAGGACCGAATCAGCCCCAGCATTTT. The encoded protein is CASSYESGGPNQPQHF.

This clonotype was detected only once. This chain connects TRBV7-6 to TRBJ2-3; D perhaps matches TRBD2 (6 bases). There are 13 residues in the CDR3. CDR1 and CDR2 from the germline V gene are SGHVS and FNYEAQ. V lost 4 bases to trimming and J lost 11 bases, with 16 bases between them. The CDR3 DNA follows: TGTGCCAGCAGCTCTAAGGAGGGAACCGGGCAGTATTTT. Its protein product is CASSSKEGTGQYF.

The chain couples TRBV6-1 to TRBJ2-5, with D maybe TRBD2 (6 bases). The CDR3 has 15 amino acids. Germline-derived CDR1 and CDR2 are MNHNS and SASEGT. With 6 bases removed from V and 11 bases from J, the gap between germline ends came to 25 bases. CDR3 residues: CASRGWGEASAEQYF. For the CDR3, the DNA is TGTGCCAGCAGGGGCTGGGGAGAGGCTAGCGCGGAGCAGTACTTC.

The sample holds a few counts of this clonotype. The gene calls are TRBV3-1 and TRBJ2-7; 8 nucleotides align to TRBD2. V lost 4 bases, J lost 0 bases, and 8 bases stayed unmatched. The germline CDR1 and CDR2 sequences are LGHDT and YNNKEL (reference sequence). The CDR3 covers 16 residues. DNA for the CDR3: TGTGCCAGCAGCCTCCCCCGGGGGGGGAGCTCCTACGAGCAGTACTTC. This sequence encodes CASSLPRGGSSYEQYF.